The clone carrying this T cell receptor beta chain has only a few counts. The antigen is unknown. The sample is drawn from a study of T cells in Graves' hyperthyroidism and ophthalmopathy. On the study more broadly: Peripheral blood samples were taken at initial diagnosis, prior to any treatment.

Pregnant or lactating patients were excluded, as were those with uncontrolled infection or other autoimmune disease. TCR beta CDR3 regions were amplified from RNA. A first-round RT-PCR of the TCR CDR3 used the HTBI primer set. TCRdb recomputed calls from the multiplex PCR reads with MiXCR, one row per CDR3 protein. The data contain hundreds of thousands of distinct CDR3 sequences, roughly 20% of them singletons. The V and J ends lost 3 bases and 6 bases, in that order; junction bases with no gene match: 9. Germline lookup yields CDR1 SGDLS and CDR2 YYNGEE. This CDR3 comprises 15 residues. Study-wide results and limits: From stable hyperthyroidism, ophthalmopathy was separated by a 13 V-J model. Model-based prediction identified ophthalmopathy a median about 6.8 months prior to its onset.

J is TRBJ2-1 and V is TRBV9; 7 positions agree with TRBD2. The sequenced material came from blood. The sequence came from a man aged 25 to 40 with Graves' ophthalmopathy. The CDR3 loop is CASSGWAGVGNEQFF. For the CDR3, the DNA is TGTGCCAGCAGCGGCTGGGCGGGAGTGGGCAATGAGCAGTTCTTC. The entire variable domain, with the rest obtained from reference TRBV9 and TRBJ2-1, is as follows: DSGVTQTPKHLITATGQRVTLRCSPRSGDLSVYWYQQSLDQGLQFLIQYYNGEERAKGNILERFSAQQFPDLHSELNLSSLELGDSALYFCASSGWAGVGNEQFFGPGTRLTVL.